Shown below are 24 T cell receptor beta chains from a single sample sequenced in a study of molecular identifiers for immune sequencing clone quantification. Using its own MiXCR run on the PCR reads, TCRdb lists one record per CDR3 protein. The data show about 300,000 distinct CDR3 sequences, 20% to 25% seen once. Sequences were obtained from naive CD8+ T cells from blood, with Jurkat cell RNA spiked in. Subset indicated: FACS-sorted CD8+CD4-CCR7+CD45RA+ naive T cells. The receptors come from a human donor in good health. Some libraries in this study had Jurkat cell RNA spiked in.

In its sample, this clonotype was seen many times. The chain is built from TRBV28 and TRBJ2-7; either TRBD1 or TRBD2 may fit D (5 bases each). V lost 4 bases and J 3 bases, leaving 13 bases between the germline ends. The germline gives CDR1 MDHEN, CDR2 SYDVKM. This CDR3 spans 14 amino acids. The CDR3 protein is CASSYRDGDYEQYF. The CDR3 region has the DNA TGTGCCAGCAGTTACCGGGACGGAGACTACGAGCAGTACTTC.

This chain links TRBV2 with TRBJ1-5; 8 nucleotides match TRBD1. Germline V CDR1 and CDR2: SNHLY, FYNNEI. V shed 3 bases, J shed 3 bases, and the junction held 10 bases outside the gene matches. This CDR3 comprises 17 residues. The CDR3 coding sequence is TGTGCCAGCAGTGAGGCAATTGACAGGGGCCCCAATCAGCCCCAGCATTTT. Protein sequence: CASSEAIDRGPNQPQHF.

This clonotype was counted many times. This chain uses TRBV12-3 or TRBV12-4 with TRBJ2-7; no reliable D call. Between the trimmed V and J ends, which lost 3 bases and 3 bases, there was a span of 6 bases. The CDR3 extends over 12 amino acids. The CDR3 nucleotides are TGTGCCAGCAGTTTTCTCGTCTACGAGCAGTACTTC. This codes for CASSFLVYEQYF.

This clonotype was detected ten times or more. The gene calls are TRBV12-5 and TRBJ2-6, with 9 positions matching TRBD1. The germline V gene encodes CDR1 LGHNT and CDR2 FRNRAP. Trimming took 4 bases from V and 1 from J; bases not matched to a gene: 8. The length of the CDR3 is 18 residues. In DNA form, the CDR3 reads TGTGCTAGTGGTTATCCCAGGACAGGGGAGTCTGGGGCCAACGTCCTGACTTTC. It codes for CASGYPRTGESGANVLTF.

This clonotype was seen ten or more times. Here the CDR3 DNA reads TGTGCCAGCAGCCCACCGGGACAGGGGATAGATACGCAGTATTTT. It encodes CASSPPGQGIDTQYF. The V gene is TRBV7-9, the J gene TRBJ2-3, with TRBD1 matching 10 bases. The germline V gene encodes CDR1 SEHNR and CDR2 FQNEAQ (reference sequence). The CDR3 length is 15 residues. J was trimmed by 5 bases and V by 5 bases; bases with no gene match: 7.

In regard to this clonotype: A read error may produce the germline difference seen at one junction end. The CDR3 nucleotides are TGCGCCCGCAGCCCTAAAGAGGCACCCACCTACGAGCAGTACTTC. Amino acids: CARSPKEAPTYEQYF. V is TRBV5-1 and J is TRBJ2-7; no definite D call. Germline CDR1 SGHRS, CDR2 YFSETQ. The CDR3 runs to 15 residues.

This clonotype has a count of ten or more. The J gene is TRBJ2-2, the V gene TRBV12-3 or TRBV12-4; D may correspond to TRBD1 or TRBD2 (6 bases each). CDR3 length equals 16 residues. V lost 5 bases to trimming and J lost 2 bases, with 15 bases between them. Written as DNA, the CDR3 is TGTGCCAGCAGTCACCCTGGGGGGCTAAACACCGGGGAGCTGTTTTTT. Protein product: CASSHPGGLNTGELFF.

This clonotype has ten or more counts. The rearrangement uses TRBV2 and TRBJ2-5, with 10 bases that match TRBD2. J lost 0 bases, V lost 7 bases, and 2 bases had no gene match. This CDR3 contains 14 residues. The germline CDR1 and CDR2 sequences are SNHLY and FYNNEI. The CDR3 loop is CASTGLADQETQYF. As DNA, the CDR3 is TGTGCCAGCACCGGACTAGCGGACCAAGAGACCCAGTACTTC.

Many counts were recorded for this clonotype. DNA for the CDR3: TGTGCCAGCAGCCTCGGACTAGCGGGGACCACAGATACGCAGTATTTT. Translating gives CASSLGLAGTTDTQYF. The chain links TRBV13 to TRBJ2-3; 12 bases fit TRBD2. Germline loops: CDR1 PRHDT, CDR2 FYEKMQ (reference sequence). The CDR3 is 16 amino acids. The ends lost 5 bases at V and 2 bases at J; junction bases unmatched: 5.

Details on this clonotype: This could be a read error, since a much larger clone is one nucleotide away. V gene TRBV20-1 combines with J gene TRBJ2-3, with 11 positions matching TRBD2. Germline CDR1 reads DFQATT; CDR2 reads SNEGSKA (reference sequence). Trimming took 0 bases from V and 6 from J; bases not matched to a gene: 11. The CDR3 has 17 amino acids. The CDR3 DNA follows: TGCAGTGCTAGAGATCGGGGACTAGCGGAGAATTGGGATACGCAGTATTTT. Translating it yields CSARDRGLAENWDTQYF.

This chain joins TRBV3-1 and TRBJ1-2; maybe TRBD1 (5 bases). The CDR3 totals 16 residues. In germline, CDR1 is LGHDT, CDR2 YNNKEL (reference sequence). Trimming took off 1 base at V and 0 bases at J, with 12 bases between the two ends. The CDR3 sequence is CASSQGAGLANYGYTF. Written as DNA, the CDR3 is TGTGCCAGCAGCCAAGGGGCAGGGTTAGCTAACTATGGCTACACCTTC.

This clonotype has ten or more counts. The CDR3 reads CASSSPGQQETQYF. The CDR3 DNA reads TGTGCCAGCAGTTCACCGGGACAGCAAGAGACCCAGTACTTC. This chain joins TRBV12-3 or TRBV12-4 and TRBJ2-5; 7 positions match TRBD1. Losses at the gene ends were 4 bases for V and 2 bases for J; bases not matched to a gene: 4. This CDR3 has 14 amino acids.

As to this clonotype: A much larger clone differs by one base, so this may be a read error. The chain combines TRBV7-9 with TRBJ2-1; no reliable D call. This CDR3 is 13 amino acids long. The germline gives CDR1 SEHNR, CDR2 FQNEAQ (reference sequence). The CDR3 loop reads CASSLVTDNEQSF. In nucleotides, the CDR3 is TGTGCCAGCAGCTTAGTTACCGACAATGAGCAGTCCTTC.

The chain links TRBV28 to TRBJ2-1; D gene unclear. Between the trimmed V and J ends, which lost 11 bases and 0 bases, there was a span of 14 bases. The CDR3 has 14 residues. The V gene's germline CDR1 is MDHEN and CDR2 SYDVKM. CDR3 residues: CAHSQDRSYNEQFF. The CDR3 DNA follows: TGTGCCCACAGCCAGGATCGCTCCTACAATGAGCAGTTCTTC.

There are many counts of this clonotype. The rearrangement uses TRBV3-1 and TRBJ1-1; D is unresolved. V lost 1 base and J lost 4, with 10 bases in between. This CDR3 region has 14 residues. Germline lookup yields CDR1 LGHDT and CDR2 YNNKEL (reference sequence). In nucleotides, the CDR3 is TGTGCCAGCAGCCAAGTTGAGGGAATCACTGAAGCTTTCTTT. It yields the protein CASSQVEGITEAFF.

This chain joins TRBV19 and TRBJ2-7; 8 bases match TRBD1. Germline V lookup: CDR1 LNHDA, CDR2 SQIVND (reference sequence). With V trimmed by 5 bases and J by 7 bases, 13 bases remained unmatched. CDR3 length: 15 residues. CDR3 region: CASSPRTGIEVEQYF. The CDR3 DNA sequence: TGTGCCAGTAGTCCGAGGACAGGGATTGAAGTTGAGCAGTACTTC.

In this sample, this clonotype turned up many times. This chain uses TRBV5-1 with TRBJ2-2; D unresolved. The germline V gene encodes CDR1 SGHRS and CDR2 YFSETQ. V was shortened by 4 bases and J by 6 bases, with 13 bases between the two germline ends. This CDR3 contains 14 residues. The CDR3 DNA follows: TGCGCCAGCAGCGCAGACGGCAGCTCCGGGGAGCTGTTTTTT. This translates into CASSADGSSGELFF. Based on the CDR3 plus reference TRBV5-1 and TRBJ2-2, the full variable domain is KAGVTQTPRYLIKTRGQQVTLSCSPISGHRSVSWYQQTPGQGLQFLFEYFSETQRNKGNFPGRFSGRQFSNSRSEMNVSTLELGDSALYLCASSADGSSGELFFGEGSRLTVL.

With respect to this clonotype: A much larger clone sits a single nucleotide away, making a read error possible. The CDR3 does not close with the conserved phenylalanine or tryptophan, likely indicating a read error. V gene TRBV6-5 combines with J gene TRBJ1-1; possible D gene TRBD1, 6 bases. This CDR3 is built from 15 residues. V was shortened by 6 bases and J by 6 bases, with 20 bases between the two germline ends. Germline assignment: CDR1 MNHEY and CDR2 SVGAGI. Written as DNA, the CDR3 is TGTGCCAGCAGCCAAAATGGGGGGGGCGAGGCTGAAGCTTTCATT. It translates to CASSQNGGGEAEAFI.

Concerning this clonotype itself: A much larger clone is a single base away; this may be a read error. This chain joins TRBV28 and TRBJ2-2; D is undetermined. Germline values: CDR1 MDHEN, CDR2 SYDVKM. V dropped 4 bases and J dropped 6 bases, with 12 bases sitting between them. CDR3 length: 14 amino acids. The CDR3 DNA follows: TGTGCCAGCAGTTCCTCATACTACGCCGGGGAGCTGTTTTTT. It translates to CASSSSYYAGELFF.

As for this clonotype: With a much larger clone just one base away, this may be a read error. The V call is TRBV7-2, the J call TRBJ2-7; D is perhaps TRBD2 (7 bases). The germline gives CDR1 SGHTA, CDR2 FQGNSA. This CDR3 comprises 16 residues. CDR3 residues: CASSLVGGGGGYEQCF. In DNA form, the CDR3 reads TGTGCCAGCAGCTTAGTGGGGGGGGGCGGCGGCTACGAGCAGTGCTTC.

This clonotype showed up many times. The chain uses TRBV6-6 and TRBJ2-3; 9 positions match TRBD2. Looked up from germline, CDR1 is MNHNY and CDR2 is SVGAGI (reference sequence). V lost 0 bases and J lost 6; bases outside the gene matches: 7. This CDR3 contains 16 residues. In DNA form, the CDR3 reads TGTGCCAGCAGTTACTCGGATAGCGGGAGTGACGATACGCAGTATTTT. It encodes CASSYSDSGSDDTQYF.

This clonotype was seen ten or more times. The chain has TRBV7-9 and TRBJ2-3; 9 positions agree with TRBD1. The germline V gene encodes CDR1 SEHNR and CDR2 FQNEAQ (reference sequence). V lost 7 bases and J lost 1; bases outside the gene matches: 6. The CDR3 spans 15 residues. CDR3 protein: CASTDRTGGTDTQYF. The CDR3, as DNA: TGTGCCAGCACCGACCGGACAGGGGGCACAGATACGCAGTATTTT.

The sample holds many counts of this clonotype. The chain couples TRBV9 to TRBJ2-5; tentatively, D is TRBD1 or TRBD2 (5 bases each). Germline CDR1 SGDLS, CDR2 YYNGEE. There are 16 residues in the CDR3. The V gene lost 2 bases and the J gene lost 1 base, with 15 bases spanning the gap. The CDR3 DNA is TGTGCCAGCAGCGTCCCCTATGGGGGAGTCCAAGAGACCCAGTACTTC. Its protein product is CASSVPYGGVQETQYF.

This clonotype was seen repeatedly, ten times or more. As DNA, the CDR3 is TGTGCCAGCAGTTACTCGTGGGAAGACACTGAAGCTTTCTTT. This sequence encodes CASSYSWEDTEAFF. The chain combines TRBV6-6 with TRBJ1-1; unclear D gene. The CDR3 runs 14 residues. V lost 0 bases and J lost 3, with 8 bases in between. The V gene's germline CDR1 is MNHNY and CDR2 SVGAGI (reference sequence).